Below are 20 T cell receptor beta chains sequenced from a single sample in a study of T cells in Graves' hyperthyroidism and ophthalmopathy. RNA transcripts yielded amplified TCR beta CDR3 regions. RT-PCR in the first round (using the HTBI primer set) targeted the TCR CDR3. A single record per CDR3 protein comes from TCRdb applying MiXCR to the multiplex PCR reads. The sample lists some 300,000 distinct CDR3 sequences, 10% to 15% occurring once. Sequenced sample: blood. All receptors derive from a woman in her twenties or thirties with Graves' hyperthyroidism that later progressed to Graves' ophthalmopathy.

This clonotype turned up a few times. The J gene is TRBJ2-4, the V gene TRBV30, with D uncertain. In germline, CDR1 is GTSNPN, CDR2 SVGIG (reference sequence). The CDR3 is 11 amino acids. The germline V and J ends were trimmed by 0 bases and 8 bases, with 5 bases remaining between them. The CDR3 coding sequence is TGTGCCTGGAGTGTGTCTCACATTCAGTACTTC. It is translated as CAWSVSHIQYF.

The genes are TRBV19 and TRBJ1-5; TRBD1 might be the D (6 bases). Germline loops: CDR1 LNHDA, CDR2 SQIVND (reference sequence). The CDR3 length is 17 residues. The V and J ends lost 8 bases and 0 bases respectively, with 20 bases between them. CDR3 DNA: TGTGCCAGTGGGACAAGGCGTGGGTTTTATAGCAATCAGCCCCAGCATTTT. Protein sequence: CASGTRRGFYSNQPQHF.

The table lists this clonotype with many counts. The chain couples TRBV24-1 to TRBJ2-1, with 10 bases lining up with TRBD2. The CDR3 is 16 amino acids. J gave up 8 bases and V 3 bases, and 9 bases lay outside the gene matches. Germline assignment: CDR1 KGHDR and CDR2 SFDVKD. The CDR3 is CATSDDLAGALYEQFF. In DNA, the CDR3 is TGTGCCACCAGTGATGATCTAGCGGGAGCGCTCTATGAGCAGTTCTTC.

This clonotype has at least ten counts. The rearrangement links TRBV10-3 to TRBJ2-3, with 9 bases that match TRBD1. J was trimmed by 2 bases and V by 6 bases; bases with no gene match: 9. Germline loops: CDR1 ENHRY, CDR2 SYGVKD. The CDR3 is 16 amino acids. CDR3 sequence: CAISPRGTGITDTQYF. The CDR3 nucleotides are TGTGCCATCAGCCCCAGGGGGACAGGGATCACAGATACGCAGTATTTT.

There are many counts of this clonotype. V usage is TRBV7-8 and J usage is TRBJ1-1, with D hard to call. V shed 1 base and J shed 0 bases, with 9 bases lying between them. Per germline, CDR1 SGHVS and CDR2 FQNEAQ. This CDR3 comprises 15 residues. The CDR3 DNA follows: TGTGCCAGCAGCTTAGGGGTAGGCATGAACACTGAAGCTTTCTTT. This sequence encodes CASSLGVGMNTEAFF. Variable domain in full (rest from reference TRBV7-8 and TRBJ1-1): GAGVSQSPRYKVAKRGQDVALRCDPISGHVSLFWYQQALGQGPEFLTYFQNEAQLDKSGLPSDRFFAERPEGSVSTLKIQRTQQEDSAVYLCASSLGVGMNTEAFFGQGTRLTVV.

This clonotype turned up a few times. This may be a read error: a much more frequent sequence differs by one nucleotide. V is TRBV2 and J is TRBJ2-1, with D possibly matching TRBD2 (5 bases). V shed 3 bases and J shed 9 bases, with 18 bases lying between them. Germline assignment: CDR1 SNHLY and CDR2 FYNNEI. The CDR3 contains 15 residues. Here the CDR3 DNA reads TGTGCCAGCAGTGACGGGCTAGTGGGAGTGGTTGAGCAGTTCTTC. It specifies CASSDGLVGVVEQFF.

This clonotype appeared many times. The chain links TRBV9 to TRBJ2-1, with D tentatively TRBD2 (6 bases). The CDR3 is 14 residues long. Germline V gives CDR1 SGDLS, CDR2 YYNGEE. V was pared by 3 bases and J by 8 bases, with 15 bases between. The CDR3 DNA follows: TGTGCCAGCAGCGGGGACTCCTTAAGGGATGAGCAGTTCTTC. Translated: CASSGDSLRDEQFF.

This clonotype was seen at least ten times. The genes are TRBV2 and TRBJ1-2; D is undetermined. The CDR3 is 13 amino acids. Germline CDR1 is SNHLY and CDR2 is FYNNEI. The V gene lost 2 bases and the J gene lost 4 bases, with 8 bases spanning the gap. The CDR3 coding sequence is TGTGCCAGCAGTGAAACGGCGGGCTATGGCTACACCTTC. It is translated as CASSETAGYGYTF.

This clonotype has a handful of counts. The chain is built from TRBV19 and TRBJ2-7, with D possibly matching TRBD1 (5 bases). The CDR3 extends over 15 amino acids. The ends were cut back, 6 bases at V and 3 bases at J, with 18 bases in the middle. Germline CDR1 and CDR2: LNHDA and SQIVND (reference sequence). The chain's CDR3 is CASSRDLDTDYEQYF. CDR3 coding DNA: TGTGCCAGTAGCCGAGACTTGGACACAGACTACGAGCAGTACTTC. The whole variable domain, filled in from reference TRBV19 and TRBJ2-7, reads DGGITQSPKYLFRKEGQNVTLSCEQNLNHDAMYWYRQDPGQGLRLIYYSQIVNDFQKGDIAEGYSVSREKKESFPLTVTSAQKNPTAFYLCASSRDLDTDYEQYFGPGTRLTVT.

This clonotype was seen many times. Mismatch with germline at one junction end may stem from a read error. The V gene is TRBV7-7, the J gene TRBJ2-5, with D uncertain. The germline V gene has CDR1 SSHAT and CDR2 FNYEAQ (reference sequence). The CDR3 length is 14 residues. The DNA of the CDR3 is TGTGCTAGCAGCTTATATCCAGACCAAGAGACCCAGTACTTC. This gives the protein CASSLYPDQETQYF.

Turning to this clonotype: Mismatch with germline at one junction end may stem from a read error. CDR3 loop: CAGTPDRTTTEASF. The CDR3 DNA follows: TGTGCCGGCACCCCGGACAGGACTACCACTGAAGCTTCCTTT. The chain couples TRBV12-3 or TRBV12-4 to TRBJ1-1; TRBD1 agrees at 7 bases. The CDR3 is 14 amino acids.

This clonotype occurred many times. The CDR3 DNA is TGTGCCAGCAGCTTCACAGGGTCATTGAATGAGCAGTTCTTC. This translates into CASSFTGSLNEQFF. This chain links TRBV5-6 with TRBJ2-1; TRBD1 might be the D (6 bases). Germline values: CDR1 SGHDT, CDR2 YYEEEE. The ends were cut back, 2 bases at V and 7 bases at J, with 13 bases in the middle. This CDR3 contains 14 residues.

Concerning this clonotype: One junction end does not reproduce the germline sequence, and a read error may be involved. For the CDR3, the DNA is TGCAGTGCTAGTGGGGTTCCGACCTACGAGCGGTACTTC. It encodes CSASGVPTYERYF. The rearrangement joins TRBV20-1 to TRBJ2-7; D not certain. Germline CDR1 and CDR2: DFQATT and SNEGSKA (reference sequence). This CDR3 is 13 amino acids long.

This clonotype was counted many times. The chain uses TRBV10-3 and TRBJ2-2; 8 bases map to TRBD2. The trim removed 10 bases at V and 2 bases at J, leaving 6 bases unmatched. Germline values: CDR1 ENHRY, CDR2 SYGVKD. The CDR3 runs to 14 residues. CDR3 amino acids: CATLVAGNTGELFF. In DNA form, the CDR3 reads TGTGCCACCCTCGTAGCGGGAAACACCGGGGAGCTGTTTTTT.

At least ten counts were recorded for this clonotype. This chain connects TRBV29-1 to TRBJ1-1; 7 bases match TRBD1. The CDR3 is 13 residues long. Per germline, CDR1 SQVTM and CDR2 ANQGSEA. In DNA, the CDR3 is TGCACCACTCGAGGGACAGTGAACACTGAAGCTTTCTTT. This gives the protein CTTRGTVNTEAFF.

This clonotype has at least ten counts. This chain links TRBV7-2 with TRBJ2-1, with D possibly TRBD2 on 6 matching bases. Germline V lookup: CDR1 SGHTA, CDR2 FQGNSA. This CDR3 is built from 15 residues. Trimming cost V 5 bases and J 9 bases, with 20 bases left between them. The CDR3 is CASSPSWRDWGEQFF. Written as DNA, the CDR3 is TGTGCCAGCAGCCCTAGCTGGCGGGACTGGGGTGAGCAGTTCTTC.

This clonotype has at least ten counts. The chain employs TRBV7-9 and TRBJ2-2; perhaps TRBD1 as D (6 bases). The CDR3 is made up of 15 amino acids. CDR1 and CDR2 from the germline V gene are SEHNR and FQNEAQ (reference sequence). Trimming took off 3 bases at V and 3 bases at J, with 11 bases between the two ends. Written as DNA, the CDR3 is TGTGCCAGCAGCTTTCAGGGGACGGACACCGGGGAGCTGTTTTTT. Amino acid sequence: CASSFQGTDTGELFF.

This clonotype was seen repeatedly, ten times or more. V usage is TRBV2 and J usage is TRBJ2-1; D possibly corresponds to TRBD2 (8 bases). Trimming cost V 5 bases and J 8 bases, with 16 bases left between them. Germline CDR1 and CDR2: SNHLY and FYNNEI. CDR3 length: 14 amino acids. CDR3 in DNA: TGTGCCAGCAGTCCGGGACTAGGACAGGATGAGCAGTTCTTC. Translated: CASSPGLGQDEQFF. Using reference TRBV2 and TRBJ2-1 for the parts outside the CDR3, the full variable domain is EPEVTQTPSHQVTQMGQEVILRCVPISNHLYFYWYRQILGQKVEFLVSFYNNEISEKSEIFDDQFSVERPDGSNFTLKIRSTKLEDSAMYFCASSPGLGQDEQFFGPGTRLTVL.

Many counts were recorded for this clonotype. This sequence joins TRBV12-3 or TRBV12-4 and TRBJ1-2; the D is unclear. Trimming stripped 4 bases from V and 10 bases from J, with 16 bases between. CDR3 length: 13 residues. The CDR3 protein is CASSWSGLGDYTF. The DNA for the CDR3 is TGTGCCAGCAGTTGGTCGGGTCTCGGCGACTACACCTTC.

This clonotype was detected many times. The rearrangement joins TRBV28 to TRBJ1-2, with D unclear. The CDR3 consists of 13 residues. V was shortened by 6 bases and J by 2 bases, with 10 bases between the two germline ends. CDR1 MDHEN and CDR2 SYDVKM come from the germline V gene. CDR3 nucleotides: TGTGCCAGCAGGGACGGAGGAAACTATGGCTACACCTTC. Translating it yields CASRDGGNYGYTF.